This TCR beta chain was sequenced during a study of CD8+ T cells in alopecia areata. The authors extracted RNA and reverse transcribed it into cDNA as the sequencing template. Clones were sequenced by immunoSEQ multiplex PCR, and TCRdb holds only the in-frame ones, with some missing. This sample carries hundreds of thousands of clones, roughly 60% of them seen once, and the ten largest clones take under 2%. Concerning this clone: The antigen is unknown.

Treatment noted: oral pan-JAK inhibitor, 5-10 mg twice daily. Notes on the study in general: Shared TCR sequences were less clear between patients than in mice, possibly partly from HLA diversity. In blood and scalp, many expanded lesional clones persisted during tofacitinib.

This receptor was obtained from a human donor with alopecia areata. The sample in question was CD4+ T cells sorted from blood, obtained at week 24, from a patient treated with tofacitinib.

The CDR3 here is CASSQETISRGYEQYF. The CDR3 nucleotides are TGCGCCAGCAGCCAAGAAACCATATCCAGGGGTTACGAGCAGTACTTC. The chain carries TRBV4-1 and TRBJ2-7; perhaps TRBD1 as D (6 bases). The length of the CDR3 is 16 residues. Germline V gene data show CDR1 as MGHRA and CDR2 as YSYEKL. V was clipped by 0 bases and J by 4 bases, with 16 bases between them.